The rows below give T cell receptor beta chains drawn from one sample of a study of T-cell memory formation after mild COVID-19. TCRdb reanalysed the 5' RACE reads using MiXCR and keeps one entry per CDR3 protein. The top ten clones hold more than 9% of a sample with about 470,000 distinct CDR3 sequences, around a sixth of them seen once. Sequenced input: PBMCs or a T cell subset sorted from them (not recorded which). All receptors come from an adult woman who had mild COVID-19 (a few samples of this study predate the infection). Cell type and time point are not known. The conserved cysteine and the conserved F or W are not part of the CDR3 here. Fields, in order: J gene, V gene, CDR3 protein.

TRBJ1-3,TRBV6-6,ASSPQGKGSGNTRY
TRBJ2-3,TRBV27,ASSPPRRADTQY
TRBJ1-2,TRBV6-1,ASSGAGGAGYGYT
TRBJ1-1,TRBV29-1,SVGRKNTEAF
TRBJ2-7,TRBV7-2,ASSLESSGRYEQY
TRBJ2-5,TRBV18,ASSSVGDQY
TRBJ1-3,TRBV12-3/TRBV12-4,ASSLAALNSGNTIY
TRBJ1-2,TRBV20-1,SAFTSTGSKGYT
TRBJ1-2,TRBV6-6,ASSLDGPYGYT
TRBJ2-7,TRBV3-1,ASSVLAGFEQY
TRBJ1-2,TRBV20-1,SARRAVNYGYT
TRBJ1-1,TRBV7-8,ASSPHKAVRTEAF
TRBJ1-1,TRBV4-1,ASRHTFPRGRDPDTEAF
TRBJ2-7,TRBV5-1,ASSTGTGRDEQY
TRBJ1-5,TRBV11-2,ASSLGPGWLVGNQPQH
TRBJ1-5,TRBV15,ATSRDRGQIHQPQH
TRBJ1-2,TRBV6-1,ASSQGVNGYT
TRBJ2-7,TRBV11-2,ASSLAGTEEDTYEQY
TRBJ1-2,TRBV20-1,SASNRDPSYGYT
TRBJ2-3,TRBV12-3/TRBV12-4,ASRAGDVPTDTQY
TRBJ2-2,TRBV5-1,ASSSDPAVNTGELF
TRBJ2-7,TRBV5-1,ASSLLGAGEQY
TRBJ1-2,TRBV11-2,ASSSGVGNGYT
TRBJ2-5,TRBV5-1,ASSPGVLQETQY
TRBJ2-1,TRBV7-9,ASSTREPYNEQF
TRBJ2-1,TRBV10-3,AISEWVNEQF
TRBJ2-7,TRBV5-1,ASSHYSRDSYEQY
TRBJ2-3,TRBV7-3,ASSSGTPRSTDTQY
TRBJ2-7,TRBV20-1,SARARTSVYEQY